What follows are 27 T cell receptor beta chains derived from one specimen sequenced in a study of T-cell memory formation after mild COVID-19. TCRdb re-analysed the 5' RACE reads in MiXCR, keeping a single row per CDR3 protein. The repertoire has 140,000 or so distinct CDR3 sequences, 15% to 20% of them found once; the top ten carry over 2%. Sequencing was done on a sample of PBMCs or a T cell subset sorted from them (not recorded which). The receptors here all came from an adult woman who had mild COVID-19 (a few samples of this study predate the infection). Cell type and time point are not known.

The rearrangement links TRBV20-1 to TRBJ2-7, with TRBD1 matching over 7 bases. This CDR3 is built from 15 residues. J gave up 1 base and V 3 bases, and 9 bases lay outside the gene matches. Germline values: CDR1 DFQATT, CDR2 SNEGSKA (reference sequence). CDR3 DNA: TGCAGTGCTAGGGCACCCGGGACAGCTTCCTACGAGCAGTACTTC. Its translation is CSARAPGTASYEQYF.

In this sample, this clonotype turned up once. The chain carries TRBV9 and TRBJ2-3; D possibly corresponds to TRBD2 (5 bases). Between the trimmed V and J ends, which lost 0 bases and 0 bases, there was a span of 14 bases. This CDR3 spans 17 amino acids. CDR1 is SGDLS and CDR2 is YYNGEE in the germline V gene. The CDR3 reads CASSVGARVASTDTQYF. The CDR3, as DNA: TGTGCCAGCAGCGTAGGCGCGCGGGTCGCTAGCACAGATACGCAGTATTTT.

This clonotype was seen a handful of times. This chain connects TRBV4-3 to TRBJ2-1, with TRBD2 identical over 11 bases. This CDR3 contains 16 residues. The V segment lost 3 bases and the J segment 10 bases; nucleotides outside the gene matches: 11. The germline CDR1 and CDR2 sequences are LGHNA and YSLEER. The DNA of the CDR3 is TGCGCCAGCAGCCAGAAATTAGCGGGAGGGCCCGGAGAGCAGTTCTTC. Encoded protein: CASSQKLAGGPGEQFF.

This clonotype occurred many times. This chain joins TRBV29-1 and TRBJ2-7, with TRBD2 matching over 8 bases. Trimming removed 0 bases from V and 0 bases from J; junction bases left unmatched: 4. This CDR3 has 15 amino acids. Germline values: CDR1 SQVTM, CDR2 ANQGSEA. This chain's CDR3 is CSVEDGGGTSYEQYF. The CDR3 DNA is TGCAGCGTTGAAGATGGCGGGGGGACCTCCTACGAGCAGTACTTC.

The chain employs TRBV7-3 and TRBJ2-1; 10 nucleotides agree with TRBD2. Unmatched junction bases numbered 3, after V lost 3 bases and J lost 4 bases. The CDR3 length is 15 residues. Germline V CDR1 and CDR2: SGHTA, FQGTGA. DNA for the CDR3: TGTGCCAGCAGCTTCCTAGCGGGAGATTACAATGAGCAGTTCTTC. It is translated as CASSFLAGDYNEQFF.

The V call is TRBV29-1, the J call TRBJ2-6; no clear D. V lost 6 bases, J lost 4 bases, and 10 bases lay in between. Germline V gene sequence: CDR1 SQVTM, CDR2 ANQGSEA. This CDR3 is 13 amino acids long. CDR3 bases: TGCAGCGTACCGTCGGGCGGGGCCAACGTCCTGACTTTC. This sequence encodes CSVPSGGANVLTF.

This chain joins TRBV14 and TRBJ2-1; 7 bases are shared with TRBD2. Trimming took 0 bases from V and 3 from J; bases not matched to a gene: 14. This CDR3 spans 19 amino acids. Per the germline V gene, CDR1 is SGHDN and CDR2 is FVKESK. The CDR3 region is CASSQDPRESQRDYNEQFF. Here the CDR3 DNA reads TGTGCCAGCAGCCAAGATCCGAGGGAGTCCCAGCGGGACTACAATGAGCAGTTCTTC.

The chain uses TRBV6-5 and TRBJ2-7, with TRBD2 matching over 10 bases. The CDR3 has 16 residues. The V gene's germline CDR1 is MNHEY and CDR2 SVGAGI. V was pared by 0 bases and J by 6 bases, with 8 bases of the junction left unmatched. CDR3: CASSYSISSGSSEQYF. The CDR3 DNA reads as TGTGCCAGCAGTTACTCGATCTCTAGCGGGAGCAGCGAGCAGTACTTC.

In this sample, this clonotype turned up a few times. The rearrangement links TRBV7-9 to TRBJ1-2; perhaps TRBD1 as D (6 bases). This CDR3 comprises 14 residues. V was shortened by 5 bases and J by 6 bases, with 16 bases between the two germline ends. Germline V lookup: CDR1 SEHNR, CDR2 FQNEAQ (reference sequence). CDR3 coding DNA: TGTGCCAGCAGCACCTGGGAACAGGGAGATGGCTACACCTTC. It specifies CASSTWEQGDGYTF.

The V gene is TRBV11-3, the J gene TRBJ2-1; D uncertain. V lost 2 bases and J 5 bases, leaving 7 bases between the germline ends. The V gene's germline CDR1 is SGHNT and CDR2 YENEEA. The CDR3 is made up of 13 amino acids. The CDR3 region has the DNA TGTGCCAGCAGCTTAAATGAGGACAATGAGCAGTTCTTC. As protein: CASSLNEDNEQFF.

This clonotype has only a few counts. The gene calls are TRBV24-1 and TRBJ2-2; 12 bases are a match to TRBD1. Germline V gives CDR1 KGHDR, CDR2 SFDVKD. The V gene end was trimmed by 5 bases and the J gene end by 6 bases; junction bases not matched to a gene: 6. There are 16 residues in the CDR3. The CDR3 here is CATSAPGQGASGELFF. The CDR3 DNA reads TGTGCCACCAGTGCTCCGGGACAGGGGGCTTCCGGGGAGCTGTTTTTT.

A few counts support this clonotype. The CDR3, as DNA: TGCGCCAGCAGTCAATCCGAATCTACAGAGGCCTATAATTCACCCCTCCACTTT. As protein: CASSQSESTEAYNSPLHF. The chain links TRBV23-1 to TRBJ1-6, with no clear D. TRBV23-1 is noted as an ORF with a role that remains uncertain. The ends were cut back, 0 bases at V and 2 bases at J, with 14 bases in the middle. The CDR3 is 18 residues long.

The chain joins TRBV20-1 to TRBJ2-7; possibly TRBD2 for D (6 bases). V lost 3 bases and J lost 2, with 20 bases in between. This CDR3 spans 16 amino acids. CDR1 is DFQATT, CDR2 SNEGSKA, per germline (reference sequence). The chain's CDR3 is CSARGQVGGAPYEQYF. CDR3 nucleotides: TGCAGTGCTAGGGGCCAAGTGGGCGGGGCCCCCTACGAGCAGTACTTC.

This clonotype has just a few counts. The J gene is TRBJ1-6, the V gene TRBV7-9; TRBD1 matches at 9 bases. The V segment lost 0 bases and the J segment 8 bases; nucleotides outside the gene matches: 2. The CDR3 length is 15 residues. Germline CDR1 and CDR2: SEHNR and FQNEAQ (reference sequence). Here the CDR3 DNA reads TGTGCCAGCAGCTTAGCGGGACAGGGACATTCACCCCTCCACTTT. Translating gives CASSLAGQGHSPLHF.

The chain carries TRBV11-1 and TRBJ2-3; possible D gene TRBD2, 5 bases. Germline loops: CDR1 SGHAT, CDR2 FQDESV (reference sequence). This CDR3 is 15 amino acids long. V lost 3 bases to trimming and J lost 5 bases, with 15 bases between them. The CDR3 here is CASSFSQDGEDTQYF. The DNA of the CDR3 is TGTGCCAGCAGCTTCAGTCAGGACGGGGAAGATACGCAGTATTTT.

By share, this clonotype ranks as medium-sized. The chain joins TRBV7-8 to TRBJ2-7; 11 bases match TRBD2. CDR1 and CDR2 (germline): SGHVS, FQNEAQ. V trimming: 6 bases; J trimming: 7 bases; junction bases outside the gene matches: 14. The CDR3 sequence is 16 residues long. The CDR3, as DNA: TGTGCCAGCAGTACGCCGGGACTAGCGGTCCCTAGGGAGCAGTACTTC. Amino acid sequence: CASSTPGLAVPREQYF.

The V call is TRBV27, the J call TRBJ2-7; D is unresolved. The CDR3 extends over 14 amino acids. Trimming took 8 bases from V and 2 from J, leaving 16 bases between them. CDR1 and CDR2 (germline): MNHEY, SMNVEV (reference sequence). CDR3 amino acids: CASRNPGATYEQYF. The CDR3 DNA is TGTGCCAGCCGTAATCCGGGTGCTACCTACGAGCAGTACTTC.

This clonotype has a handful of counts. CDR3 residues: CSARTSVNYGYTF. The CDR3, as DNA: TGCAGTGCTAGAACCTCCGTTAACTATGGCTACACCTTC. The chain employs TRBV20-1 and TRBJ1-2; D ambiguous. Trimming took off 2 bases at V and 1 base at J, with 8 bases between the two ends. This CDR3 contains 13 residues. Germline assignment: CDR1 DFQATT and CDR2 SNEGSKA (reference sequence).

Here the CDR3 reads CSVASFRSGGSVRSYNEQFF. In DNA form, the CDR3 reads TGCAGCGTTGCTTCATTTAGGTCAGGGGGGTCGGTACGCTCCTACAATGAGCAGTTCTTC. The genes are TRBV29-1 and TRBJ2-1; a possible D gene is TRBD1 (7 bases). The CDR3 sequence is 20 residues long. In germline, CDR1 is SQVTM, CDR2 ANQGSEA. The V end lost 4 bases, the J end lost 0 bases, and 28 bases lay between the germline ends.

This clonotype was seen a handful of times. The J gene is TRBJ2-2, the V gene TRBV15, with D possibly matching TRBD2 (5 bases). V was trimmed by 0 bases and J by 5 bases, leaving 7 bases between them. This CDR3 is built from 14 residues. From germline, CDR1 is LNHNV and CDR2 YYDKDF (reference sequence). CDR3 nucleotides: TGTGCCACCAGCAGAGATAGAGGGACCGGGGAGCTGTTTTTT. It translates to CATSRDRGTGELFF.

Many counts were recorded for this clonotype. The chain uses TRBV5-1 and TRBJ2-5, with 7 bases fitting TRBD1. Germline CDR1 and CDR2: SGHRS and YFSETQ. CDR3 length equals 14 residues. Trimming took 4 bases from V and 2 from J; bases not matched to a gene: 5. In DNA form, the CDR3 reads TGCGCCAGCAGCCCGACAGGGAATCAAGAGACCCAGTACTTC. The encoded protein is CASSPTGNQETQYF.

The genes are TRBV7-2 and TRBJ2-3, with D perhaps assigned TRBD1 or TRBD2 (6 bases each). V shed 5 bases and J shed 7 bases, with 25 bases lying between them. The CDR3 length is 17 residues. Germline CDR1 is SGHTA and CDR2 is FQGNSA. In DNA form, the CDR3 reads TGTGCCAGCAGCCGAAGCCACGGAGGGCCCGGGACAAATACGCAGTATTTT. It codes for CASSRSHGGPGTNTQYF.

The genes are TRBV20-1 and TRBJ1-1; weak D call: TRBD1 (5 bases). Trimming left V 6 bases short and J 4 bases short, with 18 bases between. Germline V gene lookup returns CDR1 DFQATT and CDR2 SNEGSKA (reference sequence). There are 14 residues in the CDR3. The CDR3 DNA follows: TGCAGTGCAAGACCTCCGAACGGGGGCACTGAAGCTTTCTTT. This sequence encodes CSARPPNGGTEAFF.

This clonotype was seen only a few times. The chain employs TRBV5-1 and TRBJ2-3; D perhaps matches TRBD2 (6 bases). The CDR3 length is 13 residues. With 3 bases removed from V and 6 bases from J, the gap between germline ends came to 11 bases. Germline V lookup: CDR1 SGHRS, CDR2 YFSETQ. The CDR3 is CASSSGTGDTQYF. The CDR3 DNA sequence: TGCGCCAGCAGCTCCGGGACTGGGGATACGCAGTATTTT.

This clonotype was found a few times. The J gene is TRBJ2-3, the V gene TRBV6-5; TRBD1 is a possible D gene (6 bases). Trimming left V 5 bases short and J 0 bases short, with 12 bases between. Germline V gene data show CDR1 as MNHEY and CDR2 as SVGAGI. The CDR3 length is 15 residues. CDR3 coding DNA: TGTGCCAGCAGTCCAGGGGCGACTAGCACAGATACGCAGTATTTT. It specifies CASSPGATSTDTQYF.

The rearrangement joins TRBV6-6 to TRBJ2-1; 8 bases fit TRBD2. Germline values: CDR1 MNHNY, CDR2 SVGAGI (reference sequence). The V segment lost 5 bases and the J segment 8 bases; nucleotides outside the gene matches: 5. This CDR3 region has 13 residues. The CDR3 DNA sequence: TGTGCCAGCAGTCGCCCCGGGGGGGATGAGCAGTTCTTC. Residues: CASSRPGGDEQFF.

This clonotype was counted only a few times. This rearrangement joins TRBV27 to TRBJ2-2; TRBD1 is a possible D gene (6 bases). Germline lookup yields CDR1 MNHEY and CDR2 SMNVEV (reference sequence). V was clipped by 6 bases and J by 0 bases, with 14 bases between them. The CDR3 runs to 16 residues. As DNA, the CDR3 is TGTGCCAGCAGAGGGGGAAGGACATCGAACACCGGGGAGCTGTTTTTT. Residues: CASRGGRTSNTGELFF.